Presented here are 21 T cell receptor beta chains from one specimen sequenced in a study of cytomegalovirus exposure and HLA in healthy donors. The PCR had 60 Vbeta and 13 Jbeta primers. The method was immunoSEQ multiplex PCR; TCRdb's version includes in-frame clones alone and lacks a portion of them. In the table there are 150,000 to 200,000 clones, 70% to 90% of which are singletons. The sequencing input was PBMCs. These receptors were collected from a woman between 25 and 40 years old in good health and CMV-seronegative.

This clone occurred a few times. The chain uses TRBV11-2 and TRBJ1-1, with D unclear. CDR3 length equals 12 residues. V gave up 0 bases and J gave up 9 bases, with 8 bases separating them. In germline, CDR1 is SGHAT, CDR2 FQNNGV. Here the CDR3 reads CASSLEGGQAFF. CDR3 DNA: TGTGCCAGCAGCTTAGAAGGAGGACAAGCTTTCTTT.

The V call is TRBV18, the J call TRBJ2-3; possibly TRBD1 for D (6 bases). CDR1 and CDR2 from the germline V gene are KGHSH and LQKENI. This CDR3 comprises 15 residues. The V and J ends lost 4 bases and 3 bases respectively, with 14 bases between them. CDR3 residues: CASSRPTGITDTQYF. The CDR3 DNA reads TGTGCCAGCTCACGGCCGACAGGAATAACAGATACGCAGTATTTT.

This clone was counted only a few times. This chain uses TRBV27 with TRBJ2-7, with a possible D match to TRBD1 (6 bases). V was trimmed by 4 bases and J by 0 bases, leaving 13 bases between them. The CDR3 spans 15 residues. Germline assignment: CDR1 MNHEY and CDR2 SMNVEV (reference sequence). CDR3 nucleotide sequence: TGTGCCAGCAGTTACAGGGCAGGTCTCTCCTACGAGCAGTACTTC. Amino acids: CASSYRAGLSYEQYF.

A few counts support this clone. V usage is TRBV20-1 and J usage is TRBJ1-2; D is ambiguous. This CDR3 is built from 10 residues. In germline, CDR1 is DFQATT, CDR2 SNEGSKA (reference sequence). Trimming pared 5 bases from V and 5 bases from J, leaving 6 bases between. CDR3 amino acids: CSAFEYGYTF. CDR3 DNA: TGCAGTGCTTTTGAGTATGGCTACACCTTC.

V usage is TRBV5-5 and J usage is TRBJ1-1, with 9 nucleotides matching TRBD1. The V and J ends lost 4 bases and 4 bases, in that order; junction bases with no gene match: 2. Germline CDR1 reads SGHKS; CDR2 reads YYEKEE (reference sequence). This CDR3 is 13 amino acids long. CDR3 amino acids: CASSHRGLTEAFF. CDR3 DNA sequence: TGTGCCAGCAGCCACAGGGGGCTCACTGAAGCTTTCTTT.

This clone was found a few times. V and J are TRBV7-8 and TRBJ2-3; TRBD1 aligns across 8 bases. CDR1 and CDR2 from the germline V gene are SGHVS and FQNEAQ. The CDR3 runs to 16 residues. V lost 5 bases, J lost 0 bases, and 7 bases stayed unmatched. DNA for the CDR3: TGTGCCAGCAGCCTACGGACAGGGACGAGCACAGATACGCAGTATTTT. Its translation is CASSLRTGTSTDTQYF.

The J gene is TRBJ1-2, the V gene TRBV7-2; TRBD1 agrees at 9 bases. V dropped 2 bases and J dropped 7; count of bases not matched to a gene: 2. This CDR3 is built from 13 residues. The germline V gene encodes CDR1 SGHTA and CDR2 FQGNSA. DNA for the CDR3: TGTGCCAGCAGCTTACACAGGGGGCTTGGCTACACCTTC. Translated: CASSLHRGLGYTF.

The gene calls are TRBV6-5 and TRBJ2-1, with 11 bases identical to TRBD2. Per germline, CDR1 MNHEY and CDR2 SVGAGI. There are 15 residues in the CDR3. The junction had 7 bases not matched to a gene; V was cut back by 6 bases and J by 6 bases. CDR3 in amino acids: CASSPLAGASNEQFF. The CDR3 DNA reads TGTGCCAGCAGCCCACTAGCGGGAGCGTCCAATGAGCAGTTCTTC.

The J gene is TRBJ1-3, the V gene TRBV7-9; D call uncertain. Germline V gene data show CDR1 as SEHNR and CDR2 as FQNEAQ (reference sequence). The length of the CDR3 is 16 residues. The V and J ends lost 1 base and 0 bases respectively, with 10 bases between them. CDR3 sequence (DNA): TGTGCCAGCAGCTTAGATGGAGGGCGCTCTGGAAACACCATATATTTT. It encodes CASSLDGGRSGNTIYF.

This chain connects TRBV5-1 to TRBJ2-3; 7 bases agree with TRBD1. With V trimmed by 0 bases and J by 1 base, 5 bases remained unmatched. Per the germline V gene, CDR1 is SGHRS and CDR2 is YFSETQ. The CDR3 has 16 residues. CDR3 amino acids: CASSLGGQSGTDTQYF. In nucleotides, the CDR3 is TGCGCCAGCAGCTTGGGGGGACAGTCCGGCACAGATACGCAGTATTTT.

The chain has TRBV5-8 and TRBJ2-5; no firm D call. The CDR3 length is 13 residues. V lost 0 bases and J 7 bases, leaving 10 bases between the germline ends. Germline V lookup: CDR1 SGHTS, CDR2 YDEGEE. CDR3 in amino acids: CASSLARFGTQYF. CDR3 nucleotides: TGTGCCAGCAGCTTGGCCCGATTCGGGACCCAGTACTTC.

As concerns this clone: Relative to the germline gene, one junction end is altered; a read error may explain this. This chain connects TRBV18 to TRBJ2-7, with 8 bases matching TRBD1. Germline V CDR1 and CDR2: KGHSH, LQKENI. The CDR3 extends over 12 amino acids. The CDR3 region is CASSPRGQVSHF. The CDR3 nucleotides read TGTGCCAGCTCACCACGGGGACAGGTTTCCCACTTC.

The genes are TRBV6-4 and TRBJ2-1; 7 bases map to TRBD2. With V trimmed by 2 bases and J by 7 bases, 8 bases remained unmatched. The CDR3 sequence is 15 residues long. Germline loops: CDR1 MRHNA, CDR2 SNTAGT. The CDR3 loop reads CASSDGAGVWNEQFF. CDR3 nucleotide sequence: TGTGCCAGCAGTGACGGGGCGGGAGTTTGGAATGAGCAGTTCTTC.

This clone was observed a few times. The V gene is TRBV5-1, the J gene TRBJ2-7, with 11 nucleotides matching TRBD2. Germline CDR1 SGHRS, CDR2 YFSETQ. With 6 bases clipped from V and 5 bases from J, the junction kept 7 bases outside the gene matches. The CDR3 consists of 14 residues. CDR3 nucleotides: TGCGCCAGCAAGCACACTAGCGGGAGCGACGAGCAGTACTTC. This translates into CASKHTSGSDEQYF.

This clone was detected a few times. The V call is TRBV2, the J call TRBJ1-1; D is perhaps TRBD1 (5 bases). V lost 8 bases, J lost 6 bases, and 13 bases lay in between. From germline, CDR1 is SNHLY and CDR2 FYNNEI. The CDR3 covers 12 residues. The CDR3 DNA reads as TGTGCCAGCGACAGTGATCCGGCTGAAGCTTTCTTT. Protein: CASDSDPAEAFF. Filled out from reference TRBV2 and TRBJ1-1, the complete variable domain reads EPEVTQTPSHQVTQMGQEVILRCVPISNHLYFYWYRQILGQKVEFLVSFYNNEISEKSEIFDDQFSVERPDGSNFTLKIRSTKLEDSAMYFCASDSDPAEAFFGQGTRLTVV.

On this clone itself: Its ends do not fully match the called genes, so a read error is possible. This sequence joins TRBV7-9 and TRBJ2-7; 8 nucleotides align to TRBD1. Germline CDR1 SEHNR, CDR2 FQNEAQ (reference sequence). The CDR3 spans 17 residues. Here the CDR3 reads CSSSLDLPGQVTYEQYF. DNA for the CDR3: TGTTCCAGCAGCTTAGACCTTCCGGGACAGGTCACCTACGAGCAGTACTTC.

This chain links TRBV29-1 with TRBJ2-7; tentatively, D is TRBD1 (6 bases). This CDR3 has 13 residues. Trimming removed 6 bases at V and 1 base at J, with 13 bases between. The germline V gene has CDR1 SQVTM and CDR2 ANQGSEA. In DNA form, the CDR3 reads TGCAGCGTGAACGACAGGACGTCCTACGAGCAGTACTTC. It specifies CSVNDRTSYEQYF.

The genes are TRBV9 and TRBJ2-7; TRBD2 matches at 7 bases. The germline V gene has CDR1 SGDLS and CDR2 YYNGEE. V lost 0 bases and J lost 6; bases outside the gene matches: 6. This CDR3 spans 14 amino acids. As DNA, the CDR3 is TGTGCCAGCAGCGTAGGGGCGGGAGTGGCCGAGCAGTACTTC. Protein sequence: CASSVGAGVAEQYF. Full variable domain (missing parts from reference TRBV9 and TRBJ2-7): DSGVTQTPKHLITATGQRVTLRCSPRSGDLSVYWYQQSLDQGLQFLIQYYNGEERAKGNILERFSAQQFPDLHSELNLSSLELGDSALYFCASSVGAGVAEQYFGPGTRLTVT.

This chain joins TRBV7-2 and TRBJ1-5, with D hard to call. This CDR3 comprises 13 residues. Per germline, CDR1 SGHTA and CDR2 FQGNSA. V lost 5 bases, J lost 3 bases, and 8 bases lay in between. In nucleotides, the CDR3 is TGTGCCAGCAGCGTCAGGTCCAATCAGCCCCAGCATTTT. It encodes CASSVRSNQPQHF.

V and J are TRBV4-1 and TRBJ1-3, with 7 bases aligning to TRBD1. Germline CDR1 and CDR2: MGHRA and YSYEKL. The CDR3 is 17 amino acids. The J segment lost 3 bases and the V segment lost 1 base, leaving 9 bases of the junction unmatched. The CDR3 nucleotides are TGCGCCAGCAGCCAAGCCCAAGACAGGGTACGTGGAAACACCATATATTTT. Protein product: CASSQAQDRVRGNTIYF.

V gene TRBV2 combines with J gene TRBJ2-7, with D tentatively TRBD2 (5 bases). Germline CDR1 and CDR2: SNHLY and FYNNEI. This CDR3 comprises 15 residues. V dropped 0 bases and J dropped 3 bases, with 12 bases sitting between them. CDR3 sequence reads: CASSEATGDYYEQYF. CDR3 nucleotide sequence: TGTGCCAGCAGTGAAGCGACCGGGGATTACTACGAGCAGTACTTC.